This TCR beta chain was retrieved from a study of CD8 T cells in ankylosing spondylitis (dated by TCRdb to about 2017). In the study overall: To find TCR variants linked to disease, the study profiled T cell receptor beta repertoires in ankylosing spondylitis patients and healthy donors. Peripheral blood was sampled, and synovial fluid was additionally collected from ankylosing spondylitis patients. In total, the full study cohort was made up of some 110 healthy donors and approximately 27 ankylosing spondylitis patients. What the study reported, not specific to this receptor: Some of the motif variants had been reported before in the synovial fluid and blood of reactive arthritis patients, a finding that suggests common disease-initiation mechanisms. A TCR beta motif of about eight highly homologous amino acid variants appeared characteristic of blood from ankylosing spondylitis patients. A CD8+ phenotype was shown by the disease-linked clones, which were found at relatively low frequencies in peripheral blood. The disease-linked clones were reported to be significantly enriched in matched synovial fluid samples from ankylosing spondylitis patients.

The sequencer was an Illumina HiSeq 2500. Quantitative 5'-RACE with molecular barcodes was used to prepare TCR beta libraries. Per the authors' processing: A new computational method, built on a probabilistic model of VDJ rearrangement, was used to identify disease-linked TCR variants. TCRdb's own reprocessing of the public reads used fastp at Q25 and MiXCR and kept productive beta chains. Rows with one shared CDR3 protein collapse into an entry with the most common genes and DNA. None of the V and J calls come from the authors' own analysis; TCRdb made them. Counted in this sample were over 450,000 distinct CDR3 sequences; about 13% of them appeared once. Of the sample, around 7% is held by the ten largest clones. CDR1 and CDR2 (MGHRA, YSYEKL) derive from the germline V gene. Trimming removed 3 bases from V and 4 bases from J, leaving 15 bases between the germline ends. From the cysteine up to the phenylalanine, the CDR3 has a length of 15 residues. The CDR3 DNA has 45 bases and is translated from base 1.

Concerning this clonotype: The antigen it recognizes is unknown. The input lacks base qualities; no much larger clone sits a single base away.

The sequence joins TRBV4-1 to TRBJ1-1; the D gene is perhaps TRBD1, on 6 matching bases. Sequenced material: blood, either unsorted or a sorted T cell fraction (not recorded which). This TCR came from a male donor with ankylosing spondylitis. The CDR3 reads CASSQLIGGGTEAFF. The sequence in DNA is TGCGCCAGCAGCCAGTTAATCGGAGGGGGCACTGAAGCTTTCTTT.